The rows below give T cell receptor beta chains drawn from one sample of a study of T cell responses to AZD1222 COVID-19 vaccine. Clones were read by immunoSEQ multiplex PCR, and TCRdb kept only the in-frame ones, dropping some. The sample lists some 130,000 clones, about 93% occurring once. The sequenced sample was peripheral blood, obtained on day 0 of AZD1222 vaccination. The receptors derive from an adult in good health. The CDR3 runs from the conserved cysteine through the conserved F or W. D genes are given only for firm matches. Clone sizes are given selectively: once, few, many, or a class where the clone is expanded.

D gene	V gene	J gene	clone size	CDR3 protein	CDR3 DNA
NA	TRBV11-2	TRBJ2-1	NA	CASSLGPGVYNEQFF	TGTGCCAGCAGCTTAGGCCCTGGGGTCTACAATGAGCAGTTCTTC
TRBD1	TRBV4-1	TRBJ2-3	NA	CASSPYGVRDSERRTQYF	TGCGCCAGCAGCCCATATGGGGTACGGGACAGTGAAAGGAGGACGCAGTATTTT
NA	TRBV6-4	TRBJ1-5	NA	CASSDNQPQHF	TGTGCCAGCAGTGACAATCAGCCCCAGCATTTT
TRBD1	TRBV15	TRBJ1-5	few	CATVPRGTASNQPQHF	TGTGCCACCGTACCCCGGGGGACAGCTAGCAATCAGCCCCAGCATTTT
NA	TRBV7-2	TRBJ2-7	NA	CASSLRSERPYEQYF	TGTGCCAGCAGCTTAAGGTCTGAGAGACCCTACGAGCAGTACTTC
NA	TRBV2	TRBJ1-4	NA	CASSEVEQWGKLFF	TGTGCCAGCAGTGAAGTGGAACAATGGGGAAAACTGTTTTTT
TRBD1	TRBV5-1	TRBJ2-3	once	CASSGGQGLADTQYF	TGCGCCAGCAGCGGCGGACAGGGCTTGGCAGATACGCAGTATTTT
TRBD1	TRBV4-2	TRBJ2-3	NA	CASSQQGATDTQYF	TGTGCCAGCAGCCAACAGGGGGCCACAGATACGCAGTATTTT
NA	TRBV19	TRBJ1-5	NA	CAHRRNINQPQHF	TGTGCCCATCGTAGGAATATCAATCAGCCCCAGCATTTT
NA	TRBV5-1	TRBJ2-5	NA	CASSSITGAQETQYF	TGCGCCAGCAGCTCGATAACAGGTGCCCAAGAGACCCAGTACTTC
TRBD1	TRBV11-2	TRBJ2-7	NA	CASSSPRTGGYEQYF	TGTGCCAGCAGCTCGCCCAGGACAGGGGGTTACGAGCAGTACTTC
NA	TRBV3-1/TRBV3-2	TRBJ2-3	NA	CASSQAGRGGTDTQYF	TGTGCCAGCAGCCAAGCTGGTCGCGGGGGCACAGATACGCAGTATTTT
NA	TRBV9	TRBJ1-2	NA	CASSVDGAGSNYGYTF	TGTGCCAGCAGCGTAGACGGGGCAGGTTCTAACTATGGCTACACCTTC
TRBD1	TRBV5-5	TRBJ1-5	NA	CASSWVGGQPQHF	TGTGCCAGCAGCTGGGTAGGGGGCCAGCCCCAGCATTTT
NA	TRBV29-1	TRBJ2-7	once	CSVSAPLRSAQYF	TGCAGCGTTTCTGCCCCCCTTCGGTCAGCACAGTACTTC
NA	TRBV19	TRBJ1-2	NA	CASSRDGNYGYTF	TGTGCCAGTAGTAGGGACGGAAACTATGGCTACACCTTC
NA	TRBV9	TRBJ1-3	NA	CASSVGEAGDGNTIYF	TGTGCCAGCAGCGTAGGGGAAGCGGGGGACGGAAACACCATATATTTT
NA	TRBV9	TRBJ2-3	NA	CASSVGPTADTQYF	TGTGCCAGCAGCGTTGGTCCTACCGCAGATACGCAGTATTTT
NA	TRBV19	TRBJ2-7	NA	CASSIAGAYEQYF	TGTGCCAGTAGTATAGCCGGAGCCTACGAGCAGTACTTC
NA	TRBV2	TRBJ1-2	NA	CASSEVENYGYTF	TGTGCCAGCAGTGAAGTGGAGAACTATGGCTACACCTTC
NA	TRBV19	TRBJ1-1	NA	CASSRVALGVEAFF	TGTGCCAGTAGTAGGGTGGCTTTGGGCGTTGAAGCTTTCTTT
NA	TRBV5-1	TRBJ2-3	NA	CASSQPTEKRTDTQYF	TGCGCCAGCAGCCAACCGACAGAAAAAAGAACAGATACGCAGTATTTT
NA	TRBV7-8	TRBJ2-7	NA	CASSLVQYEQYF	TGTGCCAGCAGCTTAGTACAGTACGAGCAGTACTTC
NA	TRBV19	TRBJ1-5	once	CASSIKRTEHQPQHF	TGTGCCAGTAGTATTAAGCGCACAGAGCATCAGCCCCAGCATTTT
NA	TRBV10-3	TRBJ2-1	NA	CAISPREDNEQFF	TGTGCCATCTCCCCCCGCGAGGACAATGAGCAGTTCTTC
NA	TRBV6-1	TRBJ1-1	NA	CASSESTYLENTEAFF	TGTGCCAGCAGTGAATCCACCTATCTAGAGAACACTGAAGCTTTCTTT
NA	TRBV7-6	TRBJ2-1	NA	CASSTRGGGSSYNEQFF	TGTGCCAGCAGCACTAGGGGAGGGGGGAGCTCCTACAATGAGCAGTTCTTC
NA	TRBV2	TRBJ2-7	NA	CASSVVGRGAYEQYF	TGTGCCAGCAGTGTAGTCGGCAGGGGGGCTTACGAGCAGTACTTC
NA	TRBV18	TRBJ2-3	NA	CASSPLKGEDTQYF	TGTGCCAGCTCACCTCTCAAAGGGGAAGATACGCAGTATTTT
TRBD1	TRBV19	TRBJ2-7	NA	CASSIEGDRVYEQYF	TGTGCCAGTAGTATAGAGGGGGACAGGGTCTACGAGCAGTACTTC
TRBD1	TRBV3-1/TRBV3-2	TRBJ2-7	NA	CASSQQYRGREQYF	TGTGCCAGCAGCCAACAGTACAGGGGACGGGAGCAGTACTTC
NA	TRBV5-5	TRBJ2-7	NA	CASNPNAGTYEQYF	TGTGCCAGCAACCCCAATGCGGGTACCTACGAGCAGTACTTC
NA	TRBV19	TRBJ1-5	NA	CASSMDGNQPQHF	TGTGCCAGTAGTATGGACGGCAATCAGCCCCAGCATTTT
NA	TRBV9	TRBJ2-5	NA	CASSAGTNQETQYF	TGTGCCAGCAGCGCAGGAACTAACCAAGAGACCCAGTACTTC
NA	TRBV6-5	TRBJ1-4	NA	CASRTGGWNEKLFF	TGTGCCAGCAGAACCGGGGGATGGAATGAAAAACTGTTTTTT
NA	TRBV7-2	TRBJ1-1	NA	CASSTVSWDTEAFF	TGTGCCAGCAGCACCGTGTCTTGGGACACTGAAGCTTTCTTT
NA	TRBV7-9	TRBJ1-1	NA	CASSPGGAEAFF	TGTGCCAGCAGCCCGGGAGGGGCTGAAGCTTTCTTT
NA	TRBV12-3/TRBV12-4	TRBJ1-2	NA	CASTSMVDGYTF	TGTGCCAGCACCTCCATGGTGGATGGCTACACCTTC
NA	TRBV19	TRBJ1-2	NA	CASSKLLTVTIPNYGYTF	TGTGCCAGTAGTAAACTCCTGACGGTGACCATCCCTAACTATGGCTACACCTTC
TRBD1	TRBV4-2	TRBJ1-4	NA	CASSQGGTAGEKLFF	TGTGCCAGCAGCCAAGGAGGGACAGCGGGCGAAAAACTGTTTTTT
TRBD1	TRBV10-3	TRBJ1-5	NA	CAILRGPQPQHF	TGTGCCATCCTCAGGGGGCCGCAGCCCCAGCATTTT
NA	TRBV3-1/TRBV3-2	TRBJ1-1	NA	CASSHTHGGTEAFF	TGTGCCAGCAGCCACACCCATGGGGGTACTGAAGCTTTCTTT
NA	TRBV5-4	TRBJ2-7	NA	CASSLEPQSTEQYF	TGTGCCAGCAGCTTGGAACCCCAGAGCACCGAGCAGTACTTC
NA	TRBV2	TRBJ1-2	NA	CASNSRGAYGYTF	TGTGCCAGCAATAGCAGGGGCGCATATGGCTACACCTTC
NA	TRBV5-6	TRBJ2-7	NA	CASSLGVGTYEQYF	TGTGCCAGCAGCTTGGGGGTGGGGACCTACGAGCAGTACTTC